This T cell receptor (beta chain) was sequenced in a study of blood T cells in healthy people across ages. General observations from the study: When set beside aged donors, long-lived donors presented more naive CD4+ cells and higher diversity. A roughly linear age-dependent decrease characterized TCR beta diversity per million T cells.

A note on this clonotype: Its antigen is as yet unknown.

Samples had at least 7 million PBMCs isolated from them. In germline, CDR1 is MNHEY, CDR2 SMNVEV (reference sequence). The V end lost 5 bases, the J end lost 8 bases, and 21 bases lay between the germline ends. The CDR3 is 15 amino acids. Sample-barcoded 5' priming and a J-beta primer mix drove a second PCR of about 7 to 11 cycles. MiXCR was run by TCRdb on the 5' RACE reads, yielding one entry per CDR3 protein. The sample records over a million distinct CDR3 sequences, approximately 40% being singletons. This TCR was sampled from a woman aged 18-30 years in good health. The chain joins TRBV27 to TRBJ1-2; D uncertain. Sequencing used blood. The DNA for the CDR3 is TGTGCCAGCAGTAGCCCCCTAAGGATGCCTCAGGGCTACACCTTC. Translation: CASSSPLRMPQGYTF.